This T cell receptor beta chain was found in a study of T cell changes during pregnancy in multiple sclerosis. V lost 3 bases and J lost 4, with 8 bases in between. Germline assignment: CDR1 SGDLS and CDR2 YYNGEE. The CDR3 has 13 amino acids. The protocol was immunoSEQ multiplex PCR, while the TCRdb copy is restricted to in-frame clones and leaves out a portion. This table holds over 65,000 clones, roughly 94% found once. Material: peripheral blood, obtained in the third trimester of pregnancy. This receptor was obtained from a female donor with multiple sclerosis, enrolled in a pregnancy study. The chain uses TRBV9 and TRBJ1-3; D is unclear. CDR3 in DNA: TGTGCCAGCAGCGCCTCCTCGGGAAACACCATATATTTT. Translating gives CASSASSGNTIYF.